This TCR beta chain appears in the sequencing data of a study of T-cell memory formation after mild COVID-19. The wider study: Largely, the TCR clusters proved donor specific.

From 5'RACE with constant-segment primers came TCR alpha and TCR beta cDNA libraries that carried sample barcodes and UMIs. In TCRdb, the 5' RACE reads were re-called with MiXCR into one record per CDR3 protein. Among around 250,000 distinct CDR3 sequences listed, approximately 9% were seen once. This CDR3 comprises 13 residues. CDR1 is SQVTM, CDR2 ANQGSEA, per germline. The germline V and J ends were trimmed by 5 bases and 3 bases, with 12 bases remaining between them. This clonotype was seen more than once but under ten times. Specimen: PBMCs or a T cell subset sorted from them (not recorded which). The rearrangement joins TRBV29-1 to TRBJ2-3; D is ambiguous. The receptor was derived from a man in his late teens or twenties who had mild COVID-19 (a few samples of this study predate the infection). Cell type and time point are not known. CDR3 loop: CSVRAIETDTQYF. CDR3 coding DNA: TGCAGCGTTAGGGCGATTGAGACAGATACGCAGTATTTT.